This T cell receptor (beta chain) was identified in a study of T cell clones after liver transplantation. The wider study: As an antigen-independent comparator, third-party-reactive TCRbeta sequences came from pre-transplant mixed lymphocyte reactions.

Trimming at V came to 4 bases and at J to 4 bases, leaving 9 bases not matched to a gene. The CDR3 sequence is 16 residues long. Germline CDR1 is MDHEN and CDR2 is SYDVKM. Produced via immunoSEQ multiplex PCR; TCRdb's table is partial and in-frame only. The profile shows tens of thousands of clones, over 70% of them singletons. This clone was detected a few times. The sample in question was CD4+ T cells from blood, obtained before liver transplant. This receptor was identified in a human donor who received a liver transplant. The gene calls are TRBV28 and TRBJ1-5; TRBD1 matches at 8 bases. CDR3 protein: CASSSGTGWVNQPQHF. The CDR3 region has the DNA TGTGCCAGCAGTTCGGGGACAGGATGGGTTAATCAGCCCCAGCATTTT.